Sequencing of this T cell receptor (beta chain) was carried out in a study of early T cells in non-severe SARS-CoV-2 infection. This clonotype came up many times. Attached unique molecular identifiers marked individual cDNA molecules. MiXCR was run by TCRdb on the 5' RACE reads, yielding one entry per CDR3 protein. Altogether tens of thousands of distinct CDR3 sequences are present, roughly an eighth being singletons, with the ten largest covering about 3.9%. Trimming removed 4 bases from V and 5 bases from J; junction bases left unmatched: 8. The germline V gene has CDR1 LGHDT and CDR2 YNNKEL (reference sequence). The CDR3 length is 15 residues.

The sequenced material came from whole blood. This sequence originates from an adult who was a healthcare worker with PCR-confirmed SARS-CoV-2 infection or an uninfected control (not recorded which). This rearrangement joins TRBV3-1 to TRBJ2-1, with 7 nucleotides matching TRBD2. The CDR3 DNA is TGTGCCAGCAGCCGGGCGACTAGCAGCGACAATGAGCAGTTCTTC. Its translation: CASSRATSSDNEQFF.